In its sample, the clone carrying this T cell receptor (beta chain) was seen a few times. The sample comes from a study of a mutant IDH1 vaccine in newly diagnosed glioma. Study context: Treated patients had a mean age of roughly 40 years and an approximately 62% male, 37.5% female split. The therapy given earlier, which was standard therapy, consisted of radiotherapy, temozolomide, or both, and most of the patients received both.

Generated by immunoSEQ multiplex PCR, the TCRdb table keeps only in-frame clones and is missing some. The sample has 45,000 to 60,000 clones; 65% to 80% are singletons. With 5 bases clipped from V and 6 bases from J, the junction kept 11 bases outside the gene matches. The V gene's germline CDR1 is MNHEY and CDR2 SMNVEV (reference sequence). The CDR3 consists of 16 residues. Time point described: baseline, week 1 (first vaccination visit). Treatment in this sample: pre-vaccination baseline after standard-of-care therapy. Tumors from donors were new WHO grade 3 or 4 IDH1-mutant astrocytomas with ATRX loss.

The clonotype comes from a woman in her 40s with glioma. The V gene is TRBV27, the J gene TRBJ1-5; 9 nucleotides line up with TRBD1. The sample was PBMCs, taken from a glioma patient treated with radiotherapy, temozolomide or both. The CDR3 DNA reads as TGTGCCAGCAGTCCCGACAGGGGGGCGTCTGGTCAGCCCCAGCATTTT. Its translation: CASSPDRGASGQPQHF.